This note documents a single T cell receptor (beta chain) sequence. These data originate in a study of T cells in Graves' hyperthyroidism and ophthalmopathy. Amplified TCR beta CDR3 regions came from RNA transcripts. Carried out on the TCR CDR3, a first-round RT-PCR used the HTBI primer set. From the multiplex PCR reads, TCRdb called clonotypes with MiXCR, one entry per CDR3 protein. The table includes fewer than 800,000 distinct CDR3 sequences, less than 20% detected once. The germline V gene has CDR1 SQVTM and CDR2 ANQGSEA. The ends were cut back, 8 bases at V and 2 bases at J, with 16 bases in the middle. The CDR3 is made up of 14 amino acids.

The chain combines TRBV29-1 with TRBJ2-1, with D possibly being TRBD2 (5 bases). Material: blood. This clonotype was obtained from a man between 18 and 35 years old with Graves' hyperthyroidism. CDR3 loop: CSLGEGMTYNEQFF. The CDR3 region has the DNA TGCAGCTTAGGTGAGGGAATGACCTACAATGAGCAGTTCTTC.